This T cell receptor (beta chain) emerged from a study of shared clonotypes between healthy human individuals (dated by TCRdb to between 2020 and 2021). In terms of the full investigation: Three men and a couple of women, aged 18 to 49 years, made up the cohort. To estimate repertoire size and how much clonotype sharing occurs between individuals, the study deeply sequenced the blood TCR repertoires of roughly 5 healthy adults. For each donor, CD4 naive and CD4 memory were each given three plates, CD8 naive was given two plates, and CD8 memory was given one plate. To increase sequencing depth and limit assay-specific biases, TCR repertoire library preparation and sequencing were carried out by different laboratories using diverse techniques. Leukapheresis yielded between about 0.85 and 10 billion PBMCs per donor.

The donors were healthy, HIV-negative adults who had no recently reported acute infections or vaccinations. Every donor was a Caucasian adult residing in Nashville, Tennessee, USA. CD4+ T cells were enriched through magnetic negative selection, after which naive cells were positively selected on CD45RA and the remaining negative fraction served as the memory subset. Blood was collected by leukapheresis, and PBMCs were isolated by Ficoll-Histopaque density gradient centrifugation and then cryopreserved in liquid nitrogen vapor phase. Analytical flow cytometry was used to check the purity and quantity of each magnetically sorted T cell population. Genomic DNA was isolated from each sorted fraction and quantified by UV absorbance on a Nanodrop 2000c. This clone was picked up a small number of times. Its antigen is still unknown. Per-base qualities were not stored, and no clone one base away is much larger.

Using the deep immunoSEQ assay, TCR CDR3 regions were amplified from genomic DNA by multiplex PCR. Extracted genomic DNA from each cell subset was spread evenly across all wells of several immunoSEQ 96-well plates, with each plate serving as a replicate. For sorted subsets, approximately 210 ng genomic DNA, equal to tens of thousands of T cell genomes, was loaded into each replicate PCR. Purified libraries were measured with a Qubit 3.0 fluorometer, size-checked on a Bioanalyzer 2100, and measured again with the KAPA Library Quantification kit. Every immunoSEQ 96-well plate was sequenced on a dedicated single-read 150-cycle Illumina NextSeq 550 flow cell. As for how the authors treated the data: Because the immunoSEQ output included only junctional sequences and no quality scores, the filtering could not be the same as the filtering used for full-length reads. To assign V/J genes and CDR3, sequences were annotated using PyIR, a Python wrapper for IgBLAST v1.9, with IMGT germline references. Reads with weak V/J assignments (E-value above 1e-6), missing CDR3, stop codons, out-of-frame junctions, or ambiguous translated residues were removed. V3J clonotypes were defined as sequences sharing the same inferred V gene, J gene, and CDR3 amino acid sequence. The percentage overlap between two repertoires was calculated by dividing the number of shared unique clonotypes by the size of the smaller repertoire. RTK rarefaction, the Chao1 estimator, and Recon v2.1 estimates of unobserved clonotypes were used to assess repertoire richness. Generation probabilities were computed with OLGA for all TCRbeta clonotypes obtained by the gDNA method from a handful of donors. The source is immuneACCESS, and TCRdb retained only in-frame sequences with V and J called. Part of the clones is not carried over; for the studies checked, unresolved V genes explain less than half of this, and the remainder is unexplained. That table is the source of V, J and clone size, and D and trimming were worked out from the DNA. This sample holds more than 1 million clones; more than 75% were observed only once. The ten top clones hold under 0.6% of the sample.

Findings and caveats that apply to the study as a whole: About 5% of naive CD4, 3.5% of naive CD8, roughly 2.5% of memory CD4, and more than 0.35% of memory CD8 clonotypes were shared across several donors. Incomplete sequencing was indicated by rarefaction of sorted-subset datasets, despite the large sequencing depth. Higher generation probabilities were observed for clonotypes shared by all four sorted-subset donors than for non-shared clonotypes. Pairwise subsampling led to the expectation that sequencing depth would affect the degree of clonotype sharing among donors. Naive subsets generally had larger estimated clonotype richness than memory subsets. The genetic and exposure-history diversity represented was limited by the small number of donors. Sampling was restricted to blood, and TCR repertoires in tissue are likely to differ from TCR repertoires in blood.

Based on the germline V gene (reference sequence), the CDR1 and CDR2 sequences are MNHEY and SMNVEV. V loses 8 bases at its end and J loses 5 bases; junction bases beyond the gene matches: 6. The CDR3 goes from the cysteine to the phenylalanine over 13 residues. Only the CDR3 region is kept as DNA, spanning 39 bases read in frame from base 1. This clonotype was sampled from a young man in good health. Some clones in this sample may be carry-over from other donors' samples. The sequenced sample consisted of memory CD4+ T cells from PBMCs. The cell subset or site label, read with the paper, signifies: CD45RA-negative fraction. The V gene is TRBV27 and the J gene is TRBJ1-3; the central 7 bases match TRBD1. The CDR3 amino acid sequence is: CASGRDSRNTIYF. The base sequence is TGTGCCAGCGGCCGGGACAGTAGAAACACCATATATTTT.